The entry below gives a single TCR beta chain sequence along with its context. The data derive from a study of OX40 agonist ivuxolimab in advanced cancers. Germline V gene lookup returns CDR1 SGHVS and CDR2 FQNEAQ. The CDR3 contains 13 residues. V lost 8 bases and J 0 bases, leaving 11 bases between the germline ends. Generated by immunoSEQ multiplex PCR, the TCRdb table keeps only in-frame clones and is missing some. The table records 70,000 to 75,000 clones, 70% to 90% of them present only once. This rearrangement joins TRBV7-8 to TRBJ2-7; D not resolved. The sequencing here drew on CD4+ or CD8+ T cells sorted from blood, taken in a trial of the OX40 agonist ivuxolimab. The sequence derives from an adult with an advanced solid tumor such as melanoma, head and neck, liver or kidney cancer. Written as DNA, the CDR3 is TGTGCCAGCCAATACCTTAGCTCCTACGAGCAGTACTTC. It yields the protein CASQYLSSYEQYF.